The 20 T cell receptor beta chains listed next were all sequenced from one sample in a study of Tregs in tolerant kidney transplant recipients. The protocol was immunoSEQ multiplex PCR, while the TCRdb copy is restricted to in-frame clones and leaves out a portion. The sample has 60,000 to 95,000 clones; 95% to 98% are singletons. The sample was CD4+ T cells from blood, taken before the transplant. The receptors shown here come from a human donor who received a combined kidney and bone marrow transplant.

This chain uses TRBV2 with TRBJ2-5; 9 bases agree with TRBD2. V shed 0 bases, J shed 4 bases, and the junction held 9 bases outside the gene matches. CDR3 length equals 17 residues. CDR1 is SNHLY and CDR2 is FYNNEI in the germline V gene. CDR3 protein: CASSEALGLAGLETQYF. The CDR3 DNA sequence: TGTGCCAGCAGTGAAGCGCTTGGGCTAGCGGGACTAGAGACCCAGTACTTC.

This clone was seen a single time. This rearrangement joins TRBV6-6 to TRBJ1-2; 10 bases fit TRBD1. The CDR3 sequence is 16 residues long. V shed 5 bases and J 8 bases; nucleotides not matched to a gene: 14. The V gene's germline CDR1 is MNHNY and CDR2 SVGAGI (reference sequence). CDR3 nucleotides: TGTGCCAGCAGTCCCGGGACAGGGGAAAGTATTGGGGGCTACACCTTC. Translated, it gives CASSPGTGESIGGYTF.

This chain connects TRBV29-1 to TRBJ2-7; D is unresolved. Germline values: CDR1 SQVTM, CDR2 ANQGSEA. Trimming cost V 5 bases and J 6 bases, with 20 bases left between them. This CDR3 has 14 residues. The CDR3 spells CSVSKRLPLGEQYF. The CDR3 DNA is TGCAGCGTTTCGAAGCGACTTCCCCTCGGCGAGCAGTACTTC.

V and J are TRBV11-2 and TRBJ2-3, with a weak D call TRBD2 (6 bases). Germline V lookup: CDR1 SGHAT, CDR2 FQNNGV. The CDR3 has 16 residues. V dropped 5 bases and J dropped 4 bases, with 19 bases sitting between them. This CDR3 reads CASSERLSGPSDTQYF. The CDR3 DNA is TGTGCCAGCAGCGAGAGACTAAGCGGGCCATCAGATACGCAGTATTTT.

The chain combines TRBV6-6 with TRBJ2-7; D unresolved. Between the trimmed V and J ends, which lost 2 bases and 3 bases, there was a span of 5 bases. This CDR3 has 12 residues. Per the germline V gene, CDR1 is MNHNY and CDR2 is SVGAGI (reference sequence). CDR3 region: CASSYNSYEQYF. CDR3 nucleotide sequence: TGTGCCAGCAGTTACAACAGCTACGAGCAGTACTTC.

The V and J genes are TRBV9 and TRBJ1-2; D perhaps matches TRBD1 (6 bases). V lost 4 bases and J lost 5, with 21 bases in between. Germline CDR1 is SGDLS and CDR2 is YYNGEE. The CDR3 has 16 amino acids. This CDR3 reads CASSPKARDNPYGYTF. Here the CDR3 DNA reads TGTGCCAGCAGCCCTAAGGCAAGGGACAATCCTTATGGCTACACCTTC.

This clone was recorded only once. The V gene is TRBV5-1, the J gene TRBJ2-1; 9 bases fit TRBD1. Germline V CDR1 and CDR2: SGHRS, YFSETQ. With 4 bases clipped from V and 8 bases from J, the junction kept 7 bases outside the gene matches. The CDR3 has 14 residues. The CDR3 DNA is TGCGCCAGCAGCCTATTGACAGGGGGGGATGAGCAGTTCTTC. Translating it yields CASSLLTGGDEQFF.

The CDR3, as DNA: TGCGCCAGCGGTCTTTACCCCGGGACAGGGGCCTACAATGAGCAGTTCTTC. Residues: CASGLYPGTGAYNEQFF. The chain recombines TRBV5-1 with TRBJ2-1; TRBD1 matches 10 bases. V was clipped by 7 bases and J by 2 bases; unmatched bases: 12. The CDR3 extends over 17 amino acids. Germline V gene sequence: CDR1 SGHRS, CDR2 YFSETQ.

Only one count was recorded for this clone. The chain combines TRBV5-1 with TRBJ2-1, with TRBD2 matching 10 bases. The V gene's germline CDR1 is SGHRS and CDR2 YFSETQ. V lost 2 bases, J lost 0 bases, and 8 bases stayed unmatched. This CDR3 is 18 amino acids long. CDR3 amino acids: CASSFPRLAGYSYNEQFF. For the CDR3, the DNA is TGCGCCAGCAGCTTTCCCCGACTAGCGGGTTACTCCTACAATGAGCAGTTCTTC.

This chain joins TRBV18 and TRBJ1-1, with 8 bases fitting TRBD1. The CDR3 loop spans 13 amino acids. Trimming cost V 6 bases and J 4 bases; bases outside gene matches: 4. Germline V gene sequence: CDR1 KGHSH, CDR2 LQKENI. CDR3 DNA: TGTGCCAGCTCGCAGGGGGCGAGCACTGAAGCTTTCTTT. It specifies CASSQGASTEAFF.

The chain uses TRBV7-2 and TRBJ1-5; 11 bases agree with TRBD1. J lost 7 bases, V lost 4 bases, and 9 bases had no gene match. Germline CDR1 is SGHTA and CDR2 is FQGNSA. The length of the CDR3 is 16 residues. The CDR3 DNA reads as TGTGCCAGCAGCTGGGGACAGGGGGGACTTGGACAGCCCCAGCATTTT. Encoded protein: CASSWGQGGLGQPQHF.

The gene calls are TRBV4-2 and TRBJ2-1; D is possibly TRBD2 (6 bases). This CDR3 has 16 amino acids. Germline CDR1 and CDR2: LGHNA and YNFKEQ. V shed 1 base and J shed 5 bases, with 15 bases lying between them. For the CDR3, the DNA is TGTGCCAGCAGCCAAGTGGAGGCGGGACCTCACAATGAGCAGTTCTTC. As protein: CASSQVEAGPHNEQFF.

V usage is TRBV5-5 and J usage is TRBJ1-2; D possibly corresponds to TRBD1 (6 bases). This CDR3 has 16 amino acids. Trimming shortened V by 6 bases and J by 4 bases, and 22 bases separated the two germline ends. Germline assignment: CDR1 SGHKS and CDR2 YYEKEE (reference sequence). This CDR3 is CASTSGVELRVYGYTF. The CDR3 coding sequence is TGTGCCAGCACCTCAGGGGTTGAGTTGCGTGTCTATGGCTACACCTTC.

The chain joins TRBV29-1 to TRBJ2-2, with a tentative D call TRBD1 (5 bases). V was pared by 1 base and J by 6 bases, with 15 bases between. Germline V gene sequence: CDR1 SQVTM, CDR2 ANQGSEA. The CDR3 is 15 amino acids. As DNA, the CDR3 is TGCAGCGTTGAAGGAACGGCAGGGCCTCCCGGGGAGCTGTTTTTT. Translation gives CSVEGTAGPPGELFF.

As regards this clone: The sample carries other DNA sequences with the same CDR3. The chain links TRBV5-1 to TRBJ2-3; D is undetermined. CDR3 size: 16 residues. V was shortened by 0 bases and J by 1 base, with 12 bases between the two germline ends. Germline V gene sequence: CDR1 SGHRS, CDR2 YFSETQ. The CDR3 DNA sequence: TGCGCCAGCAGCTTGGCACCGGGTTCAGGCACAGATACGCAGTATTTT. It is translated as CASSLAPGSGTDTQYF.

This sequence joins TRBV7-9 and TRBJ2-5; D possibly corresponds to TRBD1 (6 bases). The CDR3 contains 16 residues. Germline V CDR1 and CDR2: SEHNR, FQNEAQ (reference sequence). V was trimmed by 4 bases and J by 13 bases, leaving 28 bases between them. Here the CDR3 DNA reads TGTGCCAGCAGCTCCCGAGGACCGGGACACGGCCGATCCGGGTACTTC. It yields the protein CASSSRGPGHGRSGYF. Drawing the rest from reference TRBV7-9 and TRBJ2-5, the complete variable domain is DTGVSQNPRHKITKRGQNVTFRCDPISEHNRLYWYRQTLGQGPEFLTYFQNEAQLEKSRLLSDRFSAERPKGSFSTLEIQRTEQGDSAMYLCASSSRGPGHGRSGYFGPGTRLLVL.

The chain has TRBV5-1 and TRBJ1-2; D is perhaps TRBD1 (5 bases). This CDR3 is 15 amino acids long. CDR1 and CDR2 (germline): SGHRS, YFSETQ. V was clipped by 4 bases and J by 2 bases, with 15 bases between them. The CDR3 reads CASSPTAGTNYGYTF. CDR3 DNA sequence: TGCGCCAGCAGCCCTACGGCGGGGACGAACTATGGCTACACCTTC.

This chain joins TRBV5-4 and TRBJ2-1, with a possible D match to TRBD1 (5 bases). CDR3 length: 16 amino acids. The V end was cut by 2 bases, the J end by 2 bases, with 14 bases between. Germline lookup yields CDR1 SGHNT and CDR2 YYREEE (reference sequence). The CDR3 spells CASSLYRGAPYNEQFF. DNA for the CDR3: TGTGCCAGCAGCTTATATAGGGGCGCACCCTACAATGAGCAGTTCTTC.

The CDR3 coding sequence is TGCGCCAGCAGTCGCGGGACAGATTACCAAGCTTTCTTT. Amino acid sequence: CASSRGTDYQAFF. The chain links TRBV23-1 to TRBJ1-1; TRBD1 agrees at 7 bases. TRBV23-1 is given ORF status, its function remaining uncertain. CDR3 length: 13 amino acids. V was pared by 4 bases and J by 9 bases, with 8 bases of the junction left unmatched.

CDR3 loop: CAWTQDRGRGTDTQYF. DNA of the CDR3: TGTGCCTGGACCCAGGACAGGGGAAGGGGCACAGATACGCAGTATTTT. This chain links TRBV30 with TRBJ2-3; 9 bases are shared with TRBD1. The CDR3 is made up of 16 amino acids. Germline lookup yields CDR1 GTSNPN and CDR2 SVGIG (reference sequence). Trimming removed 4 bases from V and 1 base from J; junction bases left unmatched: 9.